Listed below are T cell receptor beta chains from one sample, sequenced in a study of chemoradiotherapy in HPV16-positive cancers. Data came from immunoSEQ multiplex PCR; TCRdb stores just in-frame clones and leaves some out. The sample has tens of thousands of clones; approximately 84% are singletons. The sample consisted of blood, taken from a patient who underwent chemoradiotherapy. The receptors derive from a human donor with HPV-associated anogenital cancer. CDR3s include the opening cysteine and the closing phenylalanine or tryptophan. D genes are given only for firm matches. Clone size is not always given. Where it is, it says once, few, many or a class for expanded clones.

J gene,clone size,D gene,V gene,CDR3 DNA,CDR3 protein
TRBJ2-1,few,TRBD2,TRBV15,TGTGCCACCAGCAATCCGACTAGCGGGGACTACAATGAGCAGTTCTTC,CATSNPTSGDYNEQFF
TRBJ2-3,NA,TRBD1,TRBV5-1,TGCGCCAGCAGGGGACAGGGCCTCACCTCCACAGATACGCAGTATTTT,CASRGQGLTSTDTQYF
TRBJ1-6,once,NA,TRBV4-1,TGCGCCAGCAGCCAAGGAGACACAAATCCCCTCCACTTT,CASSQGDTNPLHF
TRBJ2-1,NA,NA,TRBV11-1,TGTGCCAGCAGCTCGCCGGGAGTTCAAGGGCCCGATGAGCAGTTCTTC,CASSSPGVQGPDEQFF
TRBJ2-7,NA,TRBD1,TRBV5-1,TGCGCCAGCAGCTTGGGGGGGACAGGGGCGAGTGAGCAGTACTTC,CASSLGGTGASEQYF
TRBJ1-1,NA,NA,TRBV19,TGTGCCAGTAGTATCGGGGCCGGGAACACTGAAGCTTTCTTT,CASSIGAGNTEAFF
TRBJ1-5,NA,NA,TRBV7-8,TGTGCCAGCAGCTTTGGCGGTGTGTATGGCAATCAGCCCCAGCATTTT,CASSFGGVYGNQPQHF
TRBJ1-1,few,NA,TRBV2,TGTGCCAGCATACTCGGCAGGTTGAACACTGAAGCTTTCTTT,CASILGRLNTEAFF
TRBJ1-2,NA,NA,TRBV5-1,TGCGCCAGCAGGGGGGATATTGGGGATCACTATGGCTACACCTTC,CASRGDIGDHYGYTF
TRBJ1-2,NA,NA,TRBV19,TGTGCCAGTAGTATATCCCGTCATGGCTACACCTTC,CASSISRHGYTF
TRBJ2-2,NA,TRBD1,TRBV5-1,TGCGCCAGCAGCTTCACAGGGGACACCGGGGAGCTGTTTTTT,CASSFTGDTGELFF
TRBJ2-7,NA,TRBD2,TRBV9,TGTGCCAGCAGCGTAGATCCAGCGGGGGCTCGCGAGCAGTACTTC,CASSVDPAGAREQYF
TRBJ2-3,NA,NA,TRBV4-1,TGCGCCAGCAGCCAAGAAGGACAGTTCACAGATACGCAGTATTTT,CASSQEGQFTDTQYF
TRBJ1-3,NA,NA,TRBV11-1,TGTGCCAGCAGCTTAGACCGGGTTCGTGGAAACACCATATATTTT,CASSLDRVRGNTIYF
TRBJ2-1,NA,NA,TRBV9,TGTGCCAGCAGCGTACGGCCCAACAATGAGCAGTTCTTC,CASSVRPNNEQFF
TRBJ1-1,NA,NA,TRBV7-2,TGTGCCAGCAGCCGGACACGAAACACTGAAGCTTTCTTT,CASSRTRNTEAFF
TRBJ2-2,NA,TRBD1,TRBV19,TGTGCCAGTAGTATAGGACAGGGGACCGGGGAGCTGTTTTTT,CASSIGQGTGELFF
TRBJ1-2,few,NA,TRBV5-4,TGTGCCAGCAGCCCGGACGCCAACTATGGCTACACCTTC,CASSPDANYGYTF
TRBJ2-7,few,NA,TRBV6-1,TGTGCCAGCAGTGGGGACAACTACGAGCAGTACTTC,CASSGDNYEQYF
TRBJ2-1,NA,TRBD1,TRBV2,TGTGCCAGCTCAAGGGGGCTCAATGAGCAGTTCTTC,CASSRGLNEQFF
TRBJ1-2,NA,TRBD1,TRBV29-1,TGCAGCGTCATCCTTCGAGGGGGCACCTATGGCTACACCTTC,CSVILRGGTYGYTF
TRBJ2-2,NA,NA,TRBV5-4,TGTGCCAGCAGCTTGGGTACGGGGATGGGCACCGGGGAGCTGTTTTTT,CASSLGTGMGTGELFF
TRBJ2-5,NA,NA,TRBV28,TGTGCCAGCAGTTCCGACCGTATCCAAGAGACCCAGTACTTC,CASSSDRIQETQYF
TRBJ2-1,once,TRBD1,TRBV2,TGTGCCAGCACCCAGGACAGGGTCCATGAGCAGTTCTTC,CASTQDRVHEQFF
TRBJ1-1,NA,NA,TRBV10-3,TGTGCCATCAGTGAGTCTTTCGCCAGGGGTCATGAAGCTTTCTTT,CAISESFARGHEAFF
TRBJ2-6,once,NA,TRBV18,TGTGCCAGCTCACCACCGCAGGGGTTCTGGTCTGGGGCCAACGTCCTGACTTTC,CASSPPQGFWSGANVLTF
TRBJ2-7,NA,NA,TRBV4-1,TGCGCCAGCAGCCAAACCCAGGGTAACTCCTACGAGCAGTACTTC,CASSQTQGNSYEQYF
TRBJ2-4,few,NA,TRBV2,TGTGCCAGCAGGGCTTTAGTGGGTCGCATTCAGTACTTC,CASRALVGRIQYF
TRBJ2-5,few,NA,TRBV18,TGTGCCAGCTCACCAAGTAAGCTGGACAGTAAAGAGACCCAGTACTTC,CASSPSKLDSKETQYF
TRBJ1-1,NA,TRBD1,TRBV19,TGTGCCAGTAGTGCAAAAGGGGGCGCGGCTGAAGCTTTCTTT,CASSAKGGAAEAFF
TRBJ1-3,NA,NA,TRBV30,TGTGCCTGGAGTAACGACCGCGTATCTGGAAACACCATATATTTT,CAWSNDRVSGNTIYF
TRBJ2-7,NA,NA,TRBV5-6,TGTGCCAGCAGCCCGGGACCTAGCTCCTACGAGCAGTACTTC,CASSPGPSSYEQYF
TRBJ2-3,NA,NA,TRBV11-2,TGTGCCAGCAGCTTTAGTAACGGTCAGACCACAGATACGCAGTATTTT,CASSFSNGQTTDTQYF
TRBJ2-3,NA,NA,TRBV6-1,TGTGCCAGCAAACGCGAAAGGGGCGCCTCACATACGCAGTATTTT,CASKRERGASHTQYF
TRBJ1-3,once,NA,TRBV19,TGTGCCAGTATTATTGGGGGCGCCGGTGGAAACACCATATATTTT,CASIIGGAGGNTIYF
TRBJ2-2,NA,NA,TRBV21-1,TGTGCCAGCAGCAAAGCGGCAGGCTTAGTCGGGGAGCTGTTTTTT,CASSKAAGLVGELFF
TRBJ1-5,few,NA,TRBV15,TGTGCCACCAGCAGAGACGGAGGGACCATGCCCCAGCATTTT,CATSRDGGTMPQHF
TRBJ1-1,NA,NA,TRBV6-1,TGTGCCAGCAGGGGGCGGCTGAACACTGAAGCTTTCTTT,CASRGRLNTEAFF
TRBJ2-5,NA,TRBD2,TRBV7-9,TGTGCCAGCAGCGCTGCTAGCGGGGGGGCGGAGACCCAGTACTTC,CASSAASGGAETQYF
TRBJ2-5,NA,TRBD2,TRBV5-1,TGCGCCAGCAGGAATAGCGGGGGGCTCAAAGAGACCCAGTACTTC,CASRNSGGLKETQYF
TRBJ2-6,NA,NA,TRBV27,TGTGCCAGCAGACGGCTTGTGGCTGGGGCCAACGTCCTGACTTTC,CASRRLVAGANVLTF
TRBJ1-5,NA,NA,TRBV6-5,TGTGCCAGCAGAGAAACAGGGAGTCAGCCCCAGCATTTT,CASRETGSQPQHF
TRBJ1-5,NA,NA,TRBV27,TGTGCCAGCAGTAGTCGGGACAGCAATCAGCCCCAGCATTTT,CASSSRDSNQPQHF
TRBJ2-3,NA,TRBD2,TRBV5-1,TGCGCCAGCAGCAAACTAGCGGGGGACACAGATACGCAGTATTTT,CASSKLAGDTDTQYF
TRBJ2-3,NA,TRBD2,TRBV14,TGTGCCAGCAGCCAAGATAGCGGGGGGGTATTCCCAGATACGCAGTATTTT,CASSQDSGGVFPDTQYF
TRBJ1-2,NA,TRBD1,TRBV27,TGTGCCAGCAGTATAACAGGGGAGTATGGCTACACCTTC,CASSITGEYGYTF
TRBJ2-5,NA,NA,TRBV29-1,TGCAGCGTTGGGACCTCGGGGGTCCAAGAGACCCAGTACTTC,CSVGTSGVQETQYF